This T cell receptor beta chain stems from a study of blood T cells in healthy people across ages. Points on this clonotype: No antigen is known for it.

General study findings and limits: Long-lived and aged donors differed, with more naive CD4+ cells and higher diversity in the long-lived. Donor CMV status was unknown, possibly confounding expanded clonotype changes.

The use of a sample-barcoded 5' primer and a J-beta primer mix characterized a second PCR of 7 to 11 cycles. Each cDNA was tagged by a template-switch adaptor containing 12 random nucleotides. Per sample, CDR3-containing paired-end reads numbered at least 2.5 million. TCRdb analysed the 5' RACE reads with MiXCR anew, one entry per CDR3 protein. Of about 940,000 distinct CDR3 sequences in the sample, about 48% are singletons; the top ten hold 10% to 15%. Germline V CDR1 and CDR2: LGHDT, YNNKEL (reference sequence). This CDR3 has 15 residues. The V gene lost 4 bases and the J gene lost 2 bases, with 12 bases spanning the gap.

Sequencing was carried out using blood. The TCR sequence derives from a man aged 25-40 years in good health. The V call is TRBV3-1, the J call TRBJ1-5, with D uncertain. CDR3 in DNA: TGTGCCAGCAGCCCGGGGTTCGGGGGCAATCAGCCCCAGCATTTT. Translating it yields CASSPGFGGNQPQHF.